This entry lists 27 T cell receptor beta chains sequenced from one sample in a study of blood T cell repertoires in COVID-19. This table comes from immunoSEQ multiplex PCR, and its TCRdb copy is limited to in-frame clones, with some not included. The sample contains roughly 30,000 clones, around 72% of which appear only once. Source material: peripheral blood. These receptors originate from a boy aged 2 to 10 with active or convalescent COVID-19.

CDR3 amino acids: CASSFRGQGLAGYNEQFF. CDR3 nucleotide sequence: TGTGCCAGCAGCTTCAGGGGGCAGGGACTAGCGGGTTACAATGAGCAGTTCTTC. The genes are TRBV7-9 and TRBJ2-1; 12 bases match TRBD2. Germline CDR1 SEHNR, CDR2 FQNEAQ (reference sequence). V trimming: 3 bases; J trimming: 4 bases; junction bases outside the gene matches: 10. The CDR3 extends over 18 amino acids.

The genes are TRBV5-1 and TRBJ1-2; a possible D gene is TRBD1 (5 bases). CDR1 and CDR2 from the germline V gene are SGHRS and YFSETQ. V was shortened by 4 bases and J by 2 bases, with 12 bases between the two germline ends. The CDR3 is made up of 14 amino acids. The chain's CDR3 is CASSLTDSNYGYTF. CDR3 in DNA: TGCGCCAGCAGCCTGACAGACAGCAACTATGGCTACACCTTC.

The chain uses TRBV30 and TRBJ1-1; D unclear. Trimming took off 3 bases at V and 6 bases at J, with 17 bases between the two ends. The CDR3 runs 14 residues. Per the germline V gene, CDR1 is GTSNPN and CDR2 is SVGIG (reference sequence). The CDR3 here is CAWRTGFPRAEAFF. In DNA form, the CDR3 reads TGTGCCTGGAGGACGGGATTCCCCCGGGCTGAAGCTTTCTTT.

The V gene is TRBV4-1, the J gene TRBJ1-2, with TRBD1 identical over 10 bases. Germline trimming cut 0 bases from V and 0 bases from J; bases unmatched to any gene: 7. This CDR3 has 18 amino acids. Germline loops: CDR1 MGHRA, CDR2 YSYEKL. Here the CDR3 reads CASSQETGGNRANYGYTF. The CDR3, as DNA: TGCGCCAGCAGCCAAGAGACAGGGGGCAATCGGGCTAACTATGGCTACACCTTC.

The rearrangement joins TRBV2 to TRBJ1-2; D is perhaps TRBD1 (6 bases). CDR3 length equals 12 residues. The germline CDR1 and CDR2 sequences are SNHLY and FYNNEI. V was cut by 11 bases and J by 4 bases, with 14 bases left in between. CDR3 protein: CAGGQNFYGYTF. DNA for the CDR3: TGTGCCGGCGGACAGAACTTCTATGGCTACACCTTC. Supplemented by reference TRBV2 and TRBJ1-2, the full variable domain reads EPEVTQTPSHQVTQMGQEVILRCVPISNHLYFYWYRQILGQKVEFLVSFYNNEISEKSEIFDDQFSVERPDGSNFTLKIRSTKLEDSAMYFCAGGQNFYGYTFGSGTRLTVV.

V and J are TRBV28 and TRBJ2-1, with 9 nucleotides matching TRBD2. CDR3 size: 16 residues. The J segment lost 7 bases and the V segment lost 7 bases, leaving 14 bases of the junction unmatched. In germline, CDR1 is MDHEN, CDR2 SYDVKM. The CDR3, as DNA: TGTGCCAGCACCCCTGCCTCGCGGGAGGGCCGAAATGAGCAGTTCTTC. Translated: CASTPASREGRNEQFF.

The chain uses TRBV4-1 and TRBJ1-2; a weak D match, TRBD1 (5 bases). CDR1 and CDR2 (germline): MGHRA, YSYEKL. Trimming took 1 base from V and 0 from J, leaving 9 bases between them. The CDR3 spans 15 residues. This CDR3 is CASSQAGFANYGYTF. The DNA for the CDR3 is TGCGCCAGCAGCCAAGCAGGGTTCGCTAACTATGGCTACACCTTC.

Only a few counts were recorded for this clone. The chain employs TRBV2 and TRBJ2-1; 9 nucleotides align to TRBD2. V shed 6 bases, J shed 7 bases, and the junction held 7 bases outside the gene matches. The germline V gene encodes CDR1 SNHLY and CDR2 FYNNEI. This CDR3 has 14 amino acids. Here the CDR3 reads CASREREATNEQFF. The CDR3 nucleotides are TGTGCCAGCAGAGAGCGGGAGGCCACGAATGAGCAGTTCTTC.

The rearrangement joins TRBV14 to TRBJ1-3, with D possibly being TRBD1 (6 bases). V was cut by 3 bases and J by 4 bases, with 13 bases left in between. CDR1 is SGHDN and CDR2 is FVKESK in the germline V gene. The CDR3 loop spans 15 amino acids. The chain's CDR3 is CASSHVQGAGNTIYF. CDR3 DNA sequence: TGTGCCAGCAGCCATGTACAGGGTGCCGGAAACACCATATATTTT.

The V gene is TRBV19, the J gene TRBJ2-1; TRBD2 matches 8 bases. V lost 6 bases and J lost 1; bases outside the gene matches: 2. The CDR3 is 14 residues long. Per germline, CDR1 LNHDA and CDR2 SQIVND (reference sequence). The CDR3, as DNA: TGTGCCAGTAGACGGGGGGGTTCCTACAATGAGCAGTTCTTC. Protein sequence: CASRRGGSYNEQFF.

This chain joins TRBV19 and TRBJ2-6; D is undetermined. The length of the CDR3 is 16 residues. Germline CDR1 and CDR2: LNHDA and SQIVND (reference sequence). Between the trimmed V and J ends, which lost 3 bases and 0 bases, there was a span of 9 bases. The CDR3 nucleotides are TGTGCCAGTAGTATGGTCCGGTCCTCTGGGGCCAACGTCCTGACTTTC. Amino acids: CASSMVRSSGANVLTF.

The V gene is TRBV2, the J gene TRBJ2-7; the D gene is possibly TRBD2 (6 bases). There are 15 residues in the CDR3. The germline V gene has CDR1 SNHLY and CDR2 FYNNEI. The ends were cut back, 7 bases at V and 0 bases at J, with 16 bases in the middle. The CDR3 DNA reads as TGTGCCAGCACTAAACTAGGAGGGCGCTCCTACGAGCAGTACTTC. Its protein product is CASTKLGGRSYEQYF.

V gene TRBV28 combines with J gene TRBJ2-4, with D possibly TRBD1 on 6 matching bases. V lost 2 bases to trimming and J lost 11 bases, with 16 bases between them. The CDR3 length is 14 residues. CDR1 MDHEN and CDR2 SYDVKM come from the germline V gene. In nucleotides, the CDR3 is TGTGCCAGCAGTTTACTCGAGGACCACAGGGTTCAGTACTTC. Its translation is CASSLLEDHRVQYF.

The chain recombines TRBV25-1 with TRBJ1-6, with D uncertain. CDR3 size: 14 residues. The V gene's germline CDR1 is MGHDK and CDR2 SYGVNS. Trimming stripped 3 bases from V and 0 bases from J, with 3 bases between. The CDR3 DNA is TGTGCCAGCAGTGAGAGCTCCTATAATTCACCCCTCCACTTT. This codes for CASSESSYNSPLHF.

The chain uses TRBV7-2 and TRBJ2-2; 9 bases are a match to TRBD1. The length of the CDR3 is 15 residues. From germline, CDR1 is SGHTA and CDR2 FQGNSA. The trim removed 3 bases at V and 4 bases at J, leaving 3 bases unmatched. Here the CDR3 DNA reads TGTGCCAGCAGCTTCCTGACAGGGGGCACCGGGGAGCTGTTTTTT. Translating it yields CASSFLTGGTGELFF.

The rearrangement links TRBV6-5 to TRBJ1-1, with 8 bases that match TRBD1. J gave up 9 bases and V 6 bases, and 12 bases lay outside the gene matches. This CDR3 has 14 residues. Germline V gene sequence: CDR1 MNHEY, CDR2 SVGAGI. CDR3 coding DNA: TGTGCCAGCAGACCCCAGGGGGCGCTGGCGAAAGCTTTCTTT. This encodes CASRPQGALAKAFF.

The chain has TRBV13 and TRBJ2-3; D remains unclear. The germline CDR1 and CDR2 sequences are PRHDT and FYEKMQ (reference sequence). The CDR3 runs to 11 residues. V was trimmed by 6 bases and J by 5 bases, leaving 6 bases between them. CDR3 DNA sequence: TGTGCCAGCAGACTTAAAGATACGCAGTATTTT. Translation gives CASRLKDTQYF.

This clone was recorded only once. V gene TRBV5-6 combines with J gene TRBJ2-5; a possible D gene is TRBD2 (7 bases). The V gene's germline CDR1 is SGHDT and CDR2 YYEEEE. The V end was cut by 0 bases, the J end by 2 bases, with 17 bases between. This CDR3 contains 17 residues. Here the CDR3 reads CASSLASGRGQQETQYF. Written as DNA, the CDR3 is TGTGCCAGCAGCTTGGCGTCGGGGCGGGGGCAGCAAGAGACCCAGTACTTC.

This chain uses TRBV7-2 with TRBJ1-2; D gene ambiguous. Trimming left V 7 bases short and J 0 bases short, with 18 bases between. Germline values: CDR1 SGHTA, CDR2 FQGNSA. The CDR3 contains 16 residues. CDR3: CASIGRAMGSNYGYTF. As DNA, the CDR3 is TGTGCCAGCATTGGGAGGGCGATGGGATCTAACTATGGCTACACCTTC.

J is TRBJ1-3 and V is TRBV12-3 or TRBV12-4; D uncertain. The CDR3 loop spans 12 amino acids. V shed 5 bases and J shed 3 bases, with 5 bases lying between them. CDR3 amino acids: CASSPGGNTIYF. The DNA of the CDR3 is TGTGCCAGCAGTCCCGGTGGAAACACCATATATTTT.

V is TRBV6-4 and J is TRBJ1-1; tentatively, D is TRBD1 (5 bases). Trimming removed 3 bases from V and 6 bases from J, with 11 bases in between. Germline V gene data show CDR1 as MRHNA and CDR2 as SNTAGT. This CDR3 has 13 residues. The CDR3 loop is CASSEDNISEAFF. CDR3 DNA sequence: TGTGCCAGCAGTGAGGACAACATCTCTGAAGCTTTCTTT.

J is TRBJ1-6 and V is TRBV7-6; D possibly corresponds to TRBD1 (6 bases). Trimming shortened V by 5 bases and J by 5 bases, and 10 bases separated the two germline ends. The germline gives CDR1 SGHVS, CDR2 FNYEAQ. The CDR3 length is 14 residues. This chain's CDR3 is CASSKQGNNSPLHF. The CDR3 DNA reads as TGTGCCAGCAGCAAACAGGGAAATAATTCACCCCTCCACTTT.

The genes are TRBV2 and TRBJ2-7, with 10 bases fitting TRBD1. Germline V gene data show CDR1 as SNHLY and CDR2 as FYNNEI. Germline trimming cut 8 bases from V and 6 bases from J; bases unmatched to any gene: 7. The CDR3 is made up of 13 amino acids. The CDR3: CASGGTGEGEQYV. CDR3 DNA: TGTGCCAGCGGAGGGACAGGGGAGGGCGAGCAGTACGTC.

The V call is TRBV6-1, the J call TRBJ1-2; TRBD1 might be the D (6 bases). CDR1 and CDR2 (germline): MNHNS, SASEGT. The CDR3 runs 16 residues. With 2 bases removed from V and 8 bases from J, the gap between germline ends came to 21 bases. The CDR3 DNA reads TGTGCCAGCAGTGAACATGACAGGCCGTGGTTGGGAGGCTACACCTTC. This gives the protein CASSEHDRPWLGGYTF.

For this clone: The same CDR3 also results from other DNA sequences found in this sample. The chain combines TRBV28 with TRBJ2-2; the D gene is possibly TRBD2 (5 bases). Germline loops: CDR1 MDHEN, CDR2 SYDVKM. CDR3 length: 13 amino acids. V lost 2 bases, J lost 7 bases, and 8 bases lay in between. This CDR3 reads CASSLLRGGELFF. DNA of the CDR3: TGTGCCAGCAGTTTACTACGGGGCGGGGAGCTGTTTTTT.

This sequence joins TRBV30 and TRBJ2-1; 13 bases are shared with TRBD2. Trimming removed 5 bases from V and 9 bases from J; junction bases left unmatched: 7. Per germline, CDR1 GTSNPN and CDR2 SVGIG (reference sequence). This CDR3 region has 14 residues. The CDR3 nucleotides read TGTGCCTGGGCTACTAGCGGGGGGGCGTTTGAGCAGTTCTTC. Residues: CAWATSGGAFEQFF.

The CDR3 loop reads CASSLGQGTEAFF. The CDR3 DNA follows: TGTGCCAGCAGTTTAGGACAAGGCACTGAAGCTTTCTTT. This chain connects TRBV12-3 or TRBV12-4 to TRBJ1-1; no reliable D call. The CDR3 runs 13 residues. Trimming removed 1 base at V and 4 bases at J, with 7 bases between.